The clone carrying this T cell receptor (beta chain) showed up many times. After removal of 2 bases from V and 3 bases from J, the junction contained 1 base not matched to a gene. Looked up from germline, CDR1 is DFQATT and CDR2 is SNEGSKA (reference sequence). CDR3 length equals 13 residues. Unique molecular identifiers tagged the TCRbeta library. TCRdb used MiXCR to reprocess the PCR reads, holding one entry per CDR3 protein. The sample carries 150,000 to 250,000 distinct CDR3 sequences, approximately 6.8% recorded once. These data belong to a study of T-cell reconstitution after alpha-beta-depleted transplantation in children.

This sequence was found in a girl under three years old with combined immunodeficiency, due to receive a stem cell transplant. The chain joins TRBV20-1 to TRBJ2-3, with 8 bases that match TRBD2. Sequencing used PBMCs, obtained before TCRalphabeta/CD19-depleted stem cell transplant. Here the CDR3 reads CSARRGGTDTQYF. In DNA, the CDR3 is TGCAGTGCTAGACGGGGGGGAACAGATACGCAGTATTTT.